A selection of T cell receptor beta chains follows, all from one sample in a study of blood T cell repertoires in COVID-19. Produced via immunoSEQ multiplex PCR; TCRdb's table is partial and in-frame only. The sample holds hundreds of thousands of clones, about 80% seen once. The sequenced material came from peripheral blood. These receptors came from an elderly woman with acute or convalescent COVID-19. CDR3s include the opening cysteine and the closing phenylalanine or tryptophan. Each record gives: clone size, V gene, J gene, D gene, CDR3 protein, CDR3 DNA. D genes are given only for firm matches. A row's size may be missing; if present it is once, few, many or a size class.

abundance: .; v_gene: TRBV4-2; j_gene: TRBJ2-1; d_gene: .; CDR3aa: CASSQEQNEQFF; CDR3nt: TGTGCCAGCAGCCAAGAACAGAATGAGCAGTTCTTC
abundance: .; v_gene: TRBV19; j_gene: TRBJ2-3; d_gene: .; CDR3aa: CASSPQGRVGDTQYF; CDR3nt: TGTGCCAGTAGTCCTCAGGGGAGAGTTGGAGATACGCAGTATTTT
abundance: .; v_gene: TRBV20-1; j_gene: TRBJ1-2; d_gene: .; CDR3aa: CSARTMAGYF; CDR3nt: TGCAGTGCTAGGACGATGGCGGGTTACTTC
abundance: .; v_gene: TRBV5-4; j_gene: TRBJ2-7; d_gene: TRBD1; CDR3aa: CASSLAPGQGSYEQYF; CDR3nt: TGTGCCAGCAGCTTGGCCCCGGGACAGGGTTCCTACGAGCAGTACTTC
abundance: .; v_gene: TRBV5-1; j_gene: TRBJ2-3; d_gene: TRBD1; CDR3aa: CASSTTGGIDTQYF; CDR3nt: TGCGCCAGCAGCACTACAGGGGGCATAGATACGCAGTATTTT
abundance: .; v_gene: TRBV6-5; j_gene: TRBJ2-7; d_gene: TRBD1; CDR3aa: CASSYSPDRGYEQYF; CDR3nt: TGTGCCAGCAGTTACTCCCCAGACAGGGGCTACGAGCAGTACTTC
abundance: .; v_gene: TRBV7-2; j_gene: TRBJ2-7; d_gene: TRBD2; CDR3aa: CASSWGTSGFAYEQYF; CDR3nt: TGTGCCAGCAGCTGGGGGACTAGCGGGTTCGCCTACGAGCAGTACTTC
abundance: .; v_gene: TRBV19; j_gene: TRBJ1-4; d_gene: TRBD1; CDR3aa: CASSIRRGRTNEKLFF; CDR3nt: TGTGCCAGTAGTATTCGCAGGGGGCGAACTAATGAAAAACTGTTTTTT
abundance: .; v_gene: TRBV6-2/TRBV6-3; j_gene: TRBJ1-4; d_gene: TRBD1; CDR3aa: CASSPTGATNEKLFF; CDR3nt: TGTGCCAGCAGTCCGACAGGGGCAACTAATGAAAAACTGTTTTTT
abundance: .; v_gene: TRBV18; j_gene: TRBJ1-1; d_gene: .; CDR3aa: CASSPERLNTEAFF; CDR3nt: TGTGCCAGCTCACCGGAGAGGCTGAACACTGAAGCTTTCTTT
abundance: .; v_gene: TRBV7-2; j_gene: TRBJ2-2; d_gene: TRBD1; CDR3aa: CASSLVQGAAGELFF; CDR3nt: TGTGCCAGCAGCTTAGTCCAGGGGGCCGCCGGGGAGCTGTTTTTT
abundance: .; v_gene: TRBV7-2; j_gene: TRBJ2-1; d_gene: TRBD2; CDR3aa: CASSLALAGAFGDNEQFF; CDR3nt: TGTGCCAGCAGCTTAGCTCTAGCGGGAGCGTTCGGGGACAATGAGCAGTTCTTC
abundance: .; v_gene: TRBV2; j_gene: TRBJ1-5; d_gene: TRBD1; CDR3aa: CASRSQGLSNQPQHF; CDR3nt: TGTGCCAGCAGGTCACAGGGGTTGAGCAATCAGCCCCAGCATTTT
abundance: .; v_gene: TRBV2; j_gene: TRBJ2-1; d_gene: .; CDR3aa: CASRLDYAYGEQFF; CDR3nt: TGTGCCAGCAGGCTCGACTACGCCTATGGTGAGCAGTTCTTC
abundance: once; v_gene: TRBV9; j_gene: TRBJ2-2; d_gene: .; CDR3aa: CASSVGGTGELFF; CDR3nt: TGTGCCAGCAGCGTAGGAGGCACCGGGGAGCTGTTTTTT
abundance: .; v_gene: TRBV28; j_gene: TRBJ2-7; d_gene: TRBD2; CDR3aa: CASSLLGTSDSYEQYF; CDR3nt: TGTGCCAGCAGTCTACTCGGGACTAGCGACTCCTACGAGCAGTACTTC
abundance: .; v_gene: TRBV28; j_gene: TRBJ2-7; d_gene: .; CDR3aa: CASSLRGPPCEQYF; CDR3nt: TGTGCCAGCAGTTTACGCGGGCCACCCTGCGAGCAGTACTTC
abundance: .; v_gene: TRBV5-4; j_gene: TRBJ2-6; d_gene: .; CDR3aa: CASSLPNRAGANVLTF; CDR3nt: TGTGCCAGCAGCTTGCCTAACAGGGCTGGGGCCAACGTCCTGACTTTC
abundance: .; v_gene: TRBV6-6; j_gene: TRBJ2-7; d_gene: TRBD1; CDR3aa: CASSSNRDREEQYF; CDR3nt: TGTGCCAGCAGTTCCAACCGGGACAGGGAGGAGCAGTACTTC
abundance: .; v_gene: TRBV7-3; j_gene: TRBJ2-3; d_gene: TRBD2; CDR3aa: CASSLAGGTDTQYF; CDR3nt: TGTGCCAGCAGCCTAGCGGGAGGTACAGATACGCAGTATTTT
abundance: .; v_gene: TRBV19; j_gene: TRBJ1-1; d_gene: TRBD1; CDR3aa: CASSDGQGNTEAFF; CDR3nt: TGTGCCAGTAGTGACGGACAGGGGAACACTGAAGCTTTCTTT
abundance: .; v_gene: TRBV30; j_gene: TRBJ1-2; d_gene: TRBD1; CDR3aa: CAFWTGGWDGYTF; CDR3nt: TGTGCCTTCTGGACAGGGGGCTGGGATGGCTACACCTTC
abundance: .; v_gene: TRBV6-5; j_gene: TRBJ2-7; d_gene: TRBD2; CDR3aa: CASRVSGLAEYEQYF; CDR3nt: TGTGCCAGCAGGGTATCGGGACTAGCAGAATACGAGCAGTACTTC
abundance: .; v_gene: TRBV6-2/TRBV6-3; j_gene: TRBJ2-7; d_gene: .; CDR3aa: CASSLDSYEQYF; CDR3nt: TGTGCCAGCAGTCTAGACAGCTACGAGCAGTACTTC
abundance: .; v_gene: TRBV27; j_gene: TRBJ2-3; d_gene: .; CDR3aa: CASSGQGGITDTQYF; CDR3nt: TGTGCCAGCAGTGGTCAGGGAGGTATCACAGATACGCAGTATTTT
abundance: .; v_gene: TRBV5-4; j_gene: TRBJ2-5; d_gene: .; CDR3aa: CASSRRTVGRETQYF; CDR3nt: TGTGCCAGCAGCAGAAGGACAGTGGGACGAGAGACCCAGTACTTC
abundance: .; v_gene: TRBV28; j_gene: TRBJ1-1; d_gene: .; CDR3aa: CASSPHRVEAFF; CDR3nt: TGTGCCAGCAGTCCCCACAGGGTTGAAGCTTTCTTT
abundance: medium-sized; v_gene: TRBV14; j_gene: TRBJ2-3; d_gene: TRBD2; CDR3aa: CASSRRLADYTDTQYF; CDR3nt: TGTGCCAGCAGCCGGAGACTAGCTGACTACACAGATACGCAGTATTTT
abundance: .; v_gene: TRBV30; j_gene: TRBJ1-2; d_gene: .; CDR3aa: CARGHLAYGYTF; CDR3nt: TGTGCCCGTGGGCACCTGGCCTATGGCTACACCTTC
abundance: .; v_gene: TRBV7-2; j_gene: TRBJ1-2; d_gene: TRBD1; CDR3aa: CASGDRGNYGYTF; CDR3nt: TGTGCCAGCGGGGACAGGGGGAACTATGGCTACACCTTC
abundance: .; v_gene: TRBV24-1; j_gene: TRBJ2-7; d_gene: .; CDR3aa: CATSDTPGRHATYEQYF; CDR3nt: TGTGCCACCAGTGATACCCCCGGGAGACATGCTACCTACGAGCAGTACTTC
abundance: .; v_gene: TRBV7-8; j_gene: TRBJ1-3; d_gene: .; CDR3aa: CASSFSPQGAGNTIYF; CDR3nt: TGTGCCAGCAGCTTTTCGCCACAGGGAGCTGGAAACACCATATATTTT
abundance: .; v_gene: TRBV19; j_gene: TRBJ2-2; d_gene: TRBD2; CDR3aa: CASSIRRGLGGTGELFF; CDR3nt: TGTGCCAGTAGTATACGCCGGGGACTAGGAGGCACCGGGGAGCTGTTTTTT
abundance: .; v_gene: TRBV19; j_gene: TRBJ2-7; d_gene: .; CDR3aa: CASSQDRSSYEQYF; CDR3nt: TGTGCCAGTAGTCAAGACAGGAGCTCCTACGAGCAGTACTTC
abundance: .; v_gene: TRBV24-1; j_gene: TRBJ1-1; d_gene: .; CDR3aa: CATSVSSLSTEAFF; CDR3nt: TGTGCCACCAGTGTTTCCTCCCTGAGTACTGAAGCTTTCTTT
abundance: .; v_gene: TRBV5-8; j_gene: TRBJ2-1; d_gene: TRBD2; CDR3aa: CAIRATSGSNEQFF; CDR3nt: TGTGCTATAAGAGCGACTAGCGGGAGCAATGAGCAGTTCTTC
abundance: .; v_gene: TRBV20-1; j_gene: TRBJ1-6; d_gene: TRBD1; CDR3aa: CSAIDRVRRNSPLHF; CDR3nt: TGCAGTGCTATTGACAGGGTCCGCAGGAATTCACCCCTCCACTTT
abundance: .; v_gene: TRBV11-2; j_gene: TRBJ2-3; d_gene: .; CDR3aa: CASSPGTDTQYF; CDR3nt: TGTGCCAGCAGCCCAGGGACAGATACGCAGTATTTT
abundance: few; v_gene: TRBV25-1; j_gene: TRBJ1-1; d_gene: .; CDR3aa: CASSTGHRNTEAFF; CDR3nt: TGTGCCAGCAGTACGGGACATAGGAACACTGAAGCTTTCTTT
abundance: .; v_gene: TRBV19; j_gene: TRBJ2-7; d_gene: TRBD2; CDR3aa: CASSWRESYEQYF; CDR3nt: TGTGCCAGTAGTTGGCGGGAGAGCTACGAGCAGTACTTC
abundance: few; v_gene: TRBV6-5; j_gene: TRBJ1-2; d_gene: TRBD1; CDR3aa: CASSPDRARGYTF; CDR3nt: TGTGCCAGCAGCCCCGACAGGGCCCGGGGCTACACCTTC
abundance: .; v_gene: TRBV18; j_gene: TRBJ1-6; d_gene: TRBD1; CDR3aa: CASSRLDRNSPLHF; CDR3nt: TGTGCCAGCTCACGGTTGGACAGGAATTCACCCCTCCACTTT
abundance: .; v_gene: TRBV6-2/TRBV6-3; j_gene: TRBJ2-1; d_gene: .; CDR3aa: CASSAAGPNYNEQFF; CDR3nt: TGTGCCAGCAGTGCCGCGGGTCCAAACTACAATGAGCAGTTCTTC
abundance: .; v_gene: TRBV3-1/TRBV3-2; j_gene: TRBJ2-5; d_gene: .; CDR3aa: CASSRAGGSQETQYF; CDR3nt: TGTGCCAGCAGCCGAGCGGGCGGCAGCCAAGAGACCCAGTACTTC
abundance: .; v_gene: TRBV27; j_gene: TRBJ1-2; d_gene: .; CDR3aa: CASSLSGLRGYTF; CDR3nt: TGTGCCAGCAGTTTATCGGGACTTCGGGGCTACACCTTC
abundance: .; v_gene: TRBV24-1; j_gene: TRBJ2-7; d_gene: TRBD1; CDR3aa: CATAGTGSYEQYF; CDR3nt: TGTGCCACGGCCGGGACAGGGTCCTACGAGCAGTACTTC
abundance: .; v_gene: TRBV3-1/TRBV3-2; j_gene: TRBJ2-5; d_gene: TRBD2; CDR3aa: CASSQDASGIGTQYF; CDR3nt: TGTGCCAGCAGCCAAGATGCTAGCGGGATCGGGACCCAGTACTTC
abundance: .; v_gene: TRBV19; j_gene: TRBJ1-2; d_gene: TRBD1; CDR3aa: CASSLTGVYGYTF; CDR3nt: TGTGCCAGTAGTTTAACAGGGGTCTATGGCTACACCTTC
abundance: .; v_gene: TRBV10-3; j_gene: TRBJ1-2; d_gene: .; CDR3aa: CAISESTGNSYGYTF; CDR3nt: TGTGCCATCAGTGAGTCTACAGGGAATTCTTATGGCTACACCTTC
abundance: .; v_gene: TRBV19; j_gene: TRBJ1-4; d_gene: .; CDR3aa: CASSIPEYEKLFF; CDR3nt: TGTGCCAGTAGTATACCGGAGTATGAAAAACTGTTTTTT
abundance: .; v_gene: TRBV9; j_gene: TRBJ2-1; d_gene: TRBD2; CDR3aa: CASSVEAGAVNEQFF; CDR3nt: TGTGCCAGCAGCGTAGAGGCGGGAGCGGTTAATGAGCAGTTCTTC
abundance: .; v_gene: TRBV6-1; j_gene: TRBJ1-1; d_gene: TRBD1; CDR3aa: CASSEPGGVNTEAFF; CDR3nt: TGTGCCAGCAGTGAGCCAGGGGGTGTGAACACTGAAGCTTTCTTT
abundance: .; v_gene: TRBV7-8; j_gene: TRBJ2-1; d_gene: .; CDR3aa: CASSPSINEQFF; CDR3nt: TGTGCCAGCAGCCCGAGTATCAATGAGCAGTTCTTC
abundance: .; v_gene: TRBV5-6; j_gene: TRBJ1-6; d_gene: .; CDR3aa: CASSSTAGRSSYNSPLHF; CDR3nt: TGTGCCAGCAGCTCCACCGCAGGGAGGAGCTCCTATAATTCACCCCTCCACTTT
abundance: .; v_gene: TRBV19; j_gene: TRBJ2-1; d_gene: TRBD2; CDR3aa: CASSIFGGSVDTEQFF; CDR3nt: TGTGCCAGTAGTATATTTGGCGGGAGCGTCGATACTGAGCAGTTCTTC